This is a list of T cell receptor beta chains from one sample in a study of blood T cells in healthy people across ages. Via MiXCR, TCRdb re-called the 5' RACE reads, giving one row per CDR3 protein. Of approximately 880,000 distinct CDR3 sequences listed, about 48% are singletons. Sequencing was performed on blood. These TCRs come from a man between 25 and 39 years old in good health. CDR3s include the opening cysteine and the closing phenylalanine or tryptophan. The order of the fields is D gene, V gene, clone size, J gene, CDR3 DNA, CDR3 protein. D genes are given only for firm matches. Only part of the rows carry a size: once, few, many, or a class if the clone is expanded.

d_call: -; v_call: TRBV5-1; clone_size: few; j_call: TRBJ2-5; cdr3_nt: TGCGCCAGCAGCTGGAACAGGGTACAGACCCAGTACTTC; cdr3_aa: CASSWNRVQTQYF
d_call: -; v_call: TRBV20-1; clone_size: few; j_call: TRBJ1-2; cdr3_nt: TGCAGTGCTAGTACAGCCAACTATGGCTACACCTTC; cdr3_aa: CSASTANYGYTF
d_call: TRBD2; v_call: TRBV20-1; clone_size: -; j_call: TRBJ2-7; cdr3_nt: TGCAGTGCTAGAGGGACTAGCGGCTACGAGCAGTACTTC; cdr3_aa: CSARGTSGYEQYF
d_call: TRBD1; v_call: TRBV7-2; clone_size: -; j_call: TRBJ2-3; cdr3_nt: TGTGCCAGCAGCTTAGAGGGACAGGGACGGTATACGCAGTATTTT; cdr3_aa: CASSLEGQGRYTQYF
d_call: -; v_call: TRBV5-1; clone_size: few; j_call: TRBJ2-5; cdr3_nt: TGCGCCAGCAGCTACGGGGTCCAAGAGACCCAGTACTTC; cdr3_aa: CASSYGVQETQYF
d_call: TRBD1; v_call: TRBV7-2; clone_size: few; j_call: TRBJ1-1; cdr3_nt: TGTGCCAGCAGCTCAGCCGGGACAGGCGAGGCGAACACTGAAGCTTTCTTT; cdr3_aa: CASSSAGTGEANTEAFF
d_call: -; v_call: TRBV28; clone_size: -; j_call: TRBJ2-7; cdr3_nt: TGTGCCAGCACCTCAATACTCAACGGGGGCTCCCCCTACGAGCAGTACTTC; cdr3_aa: CASTSILNGGSPYEQYF
d_call: TRBD1; v_call: TRBV12-3/TRBV12-4; clone_size: -; j_call: TRBJ2-7; cdr3_nt: TGTGCCAGCAGTGACCCCGGACAGGGTCGGTCCTACGAGCAGTACTTC; cdr3_aa: CASSDPGQGRSYEQYF
d_call: TRBD2; v_call: TRBV29-1; clone_size: -; j_call: TRBJ2-3; cdr3_nt: TGCAGCGTCCCGTACCGGGAGGGCTCAGATACGCAGTATTTT; cdr3_aa: CSVPYREGSDTQYF
d_call: TRBD2; v_call: TRBV27; clone_size: -; j_call: TRBJ2-7; cdr3_nt: TGTGCCAGCAGTTCCCCCCAGCGGGGGATACCCGAGCAGTACTTC; cdr3_aa: CASSSPQRGIPEQYF
d_call: -; v_call: TRBV3-1; clone_size: -; j_call: TRBJ1-4; cdr3_nt: TGTGCCAGCAGCCACGGGACATTGACTAATGAAAAACTGTTTTTT; cdr3_aa: CASSHGTLTNEKLFF
d_call: -; v_call: TRBV24-1; clone_size: -; j_call: TRBJ2-3; cdr3_nt: TGTGCCACCAGTGATCCCACAGGGAGAGTAGATACGCAGTATTTT; cdr3_aa: CATSDPTGRVDTQYF
d_call: -; v_call: TRBV2; clone_size: -; j_call: TRBJ1-6; cdr3_nt: TGTGCCAGCCTGAGCTGGGGCTCGGGAATGAGAGATTCACCCCTCCACTTT; cdr3_aa: CASLSWGSGMRDSPLHF
d_call: -; v_call: TRBV7-6; clone_size: -; j_call: TRBJ1-2; cdr3_nt: TGTGCCAGCAGCGAGGACGGGGAATGGGGCTACACCTTC; cdr3_aa: CASSEDGEWGYTF